The sequence of this T cell receptor (beta chain) was determined in a study of vaccination effects on CD4 cells after COVID-19. Ahead of sequencing, the ViraFEST assay grew antigen-specific CD4+ T cells using viral peptide pools. With approximately 9 days of culture completed, CD4+ T cells were isolated. Every participant took two doses of the BNT162b2 or mRNA-1273 vaccine. The authors exchanged half the medium for IL-2 medium on days 3 and 7. The table lists this clone with a few counts. Its target is not known. Germline loops: CDR1 KGHDR, CDR2 SFDVKD. The CDR3 sequence is 16 residues long. Trimming removed 5 bases at V and 3 bases at J, with 18 bases between. Assay used: immunoSEQ multiplex PCR; TCRdb lists only in-frame clones, some missing. Among tens of thousands of clones listed, 65% to 80% were seen once.

The TCR was taken from a human donor who received a COVID-19 vaccine. This specimen was CD4+ T cells from PBMCs cultured with HCoV-NL63 spike peptides, taken after COVID-19 vaccination. The J gene is TRBJ1-1, the V gene TRBV24-1, with no clear D. The CDR3 region is CATSASSSGKDTEAFF. CDR3 nucleotides: TGTGCCACCAGTGCCTCTTCATCGGGAAAGGACACTGAAGCTTTCTTT.